The next 31 T cell receptor beta chains were all read from a single sample in a study of blood T cell repertoires in COVID-19. Libraries were prepared by immunoSEQ multiplex PCR; TCRdb keeps only in-frame clonotypes and omits some of them. The table has about 340,000 clones, about nine tenths seen once. Sequenced material: peripheral blood. The receptors derive from a woman aged 65 to 85 with COVID-19, enrolled during active disease.

This chain uses TRBV7-2 with TRBJ2-7; 10 bases map to TRBD2. In germline, CDR1 is SGHTA, CDR2 FQGNSA. V dropped 1 base and J dropped 7; count of bases not matched to a gene: 10. CDR3 size: 16 residues. The DNA of the CDR3 is TGTGCCAGCAGCTTAGAGCTAGCGGGGGCCGCCGAGGAGCAGTACTTC. The encoded protein is CASSLELAGAAEEQYF.

The V and J genes are TRBV6-1 and TRBJ1-4; D is uncertain. V was cut by 2 bases and J by 7 bases, with 8 bases left in between. This CDR3 spans 13 amino acids. CDR1 MNHNS and CDR2 SASEGT come from the germline V gene. CDR3 DNA sequence: TGTGCCAGCAGTGAAACTGAGGGTGAAAAACTGTTTTTT. It yields the protein CASSETEGEKLFF.

This clone appeared once. The rearrangement joins TRBV5-1 to TRBJ2-5, with 7 nucleotides matching TRBD2. V lost 1 base, J lost 2 bases, and 2 bases stayed unmatched. CDR1 and CDR2 from the germline V gene are SGHRS and YFSETQ. The CDR3 runs 14 residues. The CDR3 region is CASSLLRGQETQYF. CDR3 nucleotides: TGCGCCAGCAGCTTGCTGCGGGGGCAAGAGACCCAGTACTTC.

V usage is TRBV5-1 and J usage is TRBJ2-1; 14 bases map to TRBD2. V lost 4 bases and J lost 8; bases outside the gene matches: 8. Germline V CDR1 and CDR2: SGHRS, YFSETQ. The CDR3 totals 16 residues. The CDR3 sequence is CASSPLTSGGADEQFF. The DNA of the CDR3 is TGCGCCAGCAGCCCCTTGACTAGCGGGGGGGCTGATGAGCAGTTCTTC. Complete variable domain (other parts from reference TRBV5-1 and TRBJ2-1): KAGVTQTPRYLIKTRGQQVTLSCSPISGHRSVSWYQQTPGQGLQFLFEYFSETQRNKGNFPGRFSGRQFSNSRSEMNVSTLELGDSALYLCASSPLTSGGADEQFFGPGTRLTVL.

This CDR3 reads CASSQRRGNTIYF. CDR3 nucleotide sequence: TGTGCCAGCTCCCAAAGGAGAGGAAACACCATATATTTT. The chain combines TRBV21-1 with TRBJ1-3. TRBV21-1 represents a pseudogene. The CDR3 covers 13 residues.

V is TRBV2 and J is TRBJ1-2; 7 nucleotides agree with TRBD1. The CDR3 spans 14 residues. V lost 5 bases and J lost 3; bases outside the gene matches: 6. Germline CDR1 and CDR2: SNHLY and FYNNEI. The DNA of the CDR3 is TGTGCCAGCAGTCCTCAGGGGGGCGACTATGGCTACACCTTC. Protein sequence: CASSPQGGDYGYTF.

This rearrangement joins TRBV24-1 to TRBJ2-5, with 7 bases aligning to TRBD1. The V gene end was trimmed by 4 bases and the J gene end by 5 bases; junction bases not matched to a gene: 6. The CDR3 length is 14 residues. The germline gives CDR1 KGHDR, CDR2 SFDVKD. CDR3 region: CATSDPRQGETQYF. CDR3 nucleotides: TGTGCCACCAGTGACCCAAGACAGGGTGAGACCCAGTACTTC.

The chain combines TRBV5-1 with TRBJ1-1; D not certain. V lost 4 bases and J lost 0, with 10 bases in between. The CDR3 is 14 amino acids. Germline-derived CDR1 and CDR2 are SGHRS and YFSETQ. CDR3 amino acids: CASSPGRMNTEAFF. The DNA of the CDR3 is TGCGCCAGCAGCCCCGGCAGGATGAACACTGAAGCTTTCTTT.

The chain combines TRBV18 with TRBJ2-1, with 13 nucleotides matching TRBD2. V lost 4 bases to trimming and J lost 5 bases; unmatched junction nucleotides: 2. The CDR3 runs 15 residues. Per the germline V gene, CDR1 is KGHSH and CDR2 is LQKENI. The CDR3 bases are TGTGCCAGCTCACTTGGGACTAGCGGGGACAATGAGCAGTTCTTC. Translated: CASSLGTSGDNEQFF.

The rearrangement joins TRBV24-1 to TRBJ1-5; no clear D. This CDR3 comprises 15 residues. The ends were cut back, 2 bases at V and 6 bases at J, with 13 bases in the middle. CDR1 and CDR2 (germline): KGHDR, SFDVKD. CDR3 sequence (DNA): TGTGCCACCAGTGATTCGGCCAAGGCAGGTCAGCCCCAGCATTTT. This sequence encodes CATSDSAKAGQPQHF.

The V gene is TRBV19, the J gene TRBJ1-2, with TRBD1 identical over 8 bases. The junction had 12 bases not matched to a gene; V was cut back by 7 bases and J by 8 bases. CDR3 length: 14 amino acids. Germline V gene lookup returns CDR1 LNHDA and CDR2 SQIVND (reference sequence). The CDR3 is CASTIPGGRGGYTF. The DNA for the CDR3 is TGTGCCAGTACTATCCCAGGGGGCAGAGGAGGCTACACCTTC.

The gene calls are TRBV10-2 and TRBJ1-4; D possibly corresponds to TRBD1 (6 bases). Germline V lookup: CDR1 WSHSY, CDR2 SAAADI. This CDR3 is 12 amino acids long. Trimming stripped 8 bases from V and 3 bases from J, with 7 bases between. CDR3 sequence: CASGQSNEKLFF. CDR3 bases: TGCGCCAGCGGACAGTCTAATGAAAAACTGTTTTTT.

The J gene is TRBJ1-2, the V gene TRBV27; 7 nucleotides agree with TRBD1. Germline CDR1 MNHEY, CDR2 SMNVEV (reference sequence). The CDR3 sequence is 14 residues long. The V gene end was trimmed by 4 bases and the J gene end by 4 bases; junction bases not matched to a gene: 6. CDR3 residues: CASSYRGQGYGYTF. As DNA, the CDR3 is TGTGCCAGCAGTTACAGGGGTCAGGGCTATGGCTACACCTTC.

The chain recombines TRBV10-3 with TRBJ2-2, with D possibly matching TRBD2 (5 bases). This CDR3 comprises 14 residues. V lost 2 bases and J 4 bases, leaving 8 bases between the germline ends. Germline CDR1 is ENHRY and CDR2 is SYGVKD. The CDR3 region is CAISESAGTGELFF. CDR3 nucleotides: TGTGCCATCAGTGAGAGCGCGGGCACCGGGGAGCTGTTTTTT.

In DNA form, the CDR3 reads TGTGCCAGTAGTATACAGGGAGGGAGCAATCAGCCCCAGCATTTT. As protein: CASSIQGGSNQPQHF. The chain links TRBV19 to TRBJ1-5; tentative D call: TRBD1 (5 bases). CDR3 length: 15 amino acids. CDR1 is LNHDA, CDR2 SQIVND, per germline (reference sequence). Trimming took off 2 bases at V and 1 base at J, with 9 bases between the two ends.

CDR3: CASSQGGDTEAFF. CDR3 nucleotide sequence: TGTGCCAGCAGTCAGGGCGGGGACACTGAAGCTTTCTTT. The gene calls are TRBV7-9 and TRBJ1-1; TRBD1 is a possible D gene (5 bases). Germline-derived CDR1 and CDR2 are SEHNR and FQNEAQ (reference sequence). The CDR3 loop spans 13 amino acids. Between the trimmed V and J ends, which lost 6 bases and 3 bases, there was a span of 11 bases.

This clone was detected a few times. The chain uses TRBV9 and TRBJ1-1; no reliable D call. The CDR3 extends over 15 amino acids. The V gene's germline CDR1 is SGDLS and CDR2 YYNGEE. V was trimmed by 0 bases and J by 1 base, leaving 10 bases between them. The CDR3, as DNA: TGTGCCAGCAGCGTAGGTTCAGCGAAGAACACTGAAGCTTTCTTT. It yields the protein CASSVGSAKNTEAFF. Complete variable domain (other parts from reference TRBV9 and TRBJ1-1): DSGVTQTPKHLITATGQRVTLRCSPRSGDLSVYWYQQSLDQGLQFLIQYYNGEERAKGNILERFSAQQFPDLHSELNLSSLELGDSALYFCASSVGSAKNTEAFFGQGTRLTVV.

J is TRBJ1-1 and V is TRBV27, with TRBD1 matching 7 bases. J was trimmed by 10 bases and V by 7 bases; bases with no gene match: 6. This CDR3 contains 11 residues. In germline, CDR1 is MNHEY, CDR2 SMNVEV (reference sequence). In DNA form, the CDR3 reads TGTGCCAGCACTTCAGGGGGACGAGCTTTCTTT. It specifies CASTSGGRAFF.

This chain connects TRBV1 to TRBJ1-6. TRBV1 is designated a pseudogene. The CDR3 is made up of 19 amino acids. For the CDR3, the DNA is TGCACCAGCAGCCAAGTCCTGGTCTCGGGTAGCTCCTATAATTCACCCCTCCACTTT. Protein product: CTSSQVLVSGSSYNSPLHF.

The rearrangement joins TRBV6-1 to TRBJ2-5, with TRBD2 matching 10 bases. The V gene end was trimmed by 1 base and the J gene end by 6 bases; junction bases not matched to a gene: 5. In germline, CDR1 is MNHNS, CDR2 SASEGT. This CDR3 comprises 15 residues. The CDR3 nucleotides are TGTGCCAGCAGTGAAGGGGATAGCGGGAGGAAGACCCAGTACTTC. This gives the protein CASSEGDSGRKTQYF.

This sequence joins TRBV5-6 and TRBJ1-6; 8 positions agree with TRBD1. This CDR3 contains 16 residues. Germline-derived CDR1 and CDR2 are SGHDT and YYEEEE. V shed 6 bases and J 13 bases; nucleotides not matched to a gene: 18. The CDR3 DNA follows: TGTGCCAGCACCAGCCAGGGGGCTCCGGATAGAGGTCCCCTCCACTTT. Translated: CASTSQGAPDRGPLHF.

This clone showed up many times. The gene calls are TRBV5-4 and TRBJ2-3; 10 bases map to TRBD2. CDR3 length: 15 amino acids. With V trimmed by 5 bases and J by 7 bases, 10 bases remained unmatched. From germline, CDR1 is SGHNT and CDR2 YYREEE (reference sequence). CDR3 residues: CASSLAGASLNTQYF. The DNA of the CDR3 is TGTGCCAGCAGTCTAGCGGGGGCCTCGTTGAATACGCAGTATTTT.

CDR3 coding DNA: TGTGCCAGTCGAGGACTCACGAGCTCTGGAAACACCATATATTTT. Its translation is CASRGLTSSGNTIYF. V gene TRBV19 combines with J gene TRBJ1-3; D unresolved. This CDR3 spans 15 amino acids. V lost 8 bases, J lost 0 bases, and 14 bases lay in between. Germline V gene sequence: CDR1 LNHDA, CDR2 SQIVND (reference sequence).

This chain joins TRBV5-8 and TRBJ1-2; D call uncertain. Trimming took off 1 base at V and 4 bases at J, with 11 bases between the two ends. The CDR3 loop spans 14 amino acids. Germline CDR1 and CDR2: SGHTS and YDEGEE. For the CDR3, the DNA is TGTGCCAGCAGCTTGAGTGACACGACCTATGGCTACACCTTC. It yields the protein CASSLSDTTYGYTF.

The genes are TRBV7-2 and TRBJ2-7, with TRBD2 identical over 8 bases. Trimming took 0 bases from V and 0 from J; bases not matched to a gene: 7. Germline V gives CDR1 SGHTA, CDR2 FQGNSA. The CDR3 sequence is 17 residues long. CDR3 bases: TGTGCCAGCAGCTTAGCCCCTGTAAGCGGGGGCTCCTACGAGCAGTACTTC. Protein: CASSLAPVSGGSYEQYF. Variable domain in full (rest from reference TRBV7-2 and TRBJ2-7): GAGVSQSPSNKVTEKGKDVELRCDPISGHTALYWYRQSLGQGLEFLIYFQGNSAPDKSGLPSDRFSAERTGGSVSTLTIQRTQQEDSAVYLCASSLAPVSGGSYEQYFGPGTRLTVT.

The gene calls are TRBV6-5 and TRBJ1-2, with 7 bases aligning to TRBD1. V trimming: 4 bases; J trimming: 5 bases; junction bases outside the gene matches: 1. This CDR3 has 12 residues. Per germline, CDR1 MNHEY and CDR2 SVGAGI. The CDR3 DNA reads TGTGCCAGCAGTTCACAGGGGTATGGCTACACCTTC. This codes for CASSSQGYGYTF.

The chain combines TRBV6-6 with TRBJ2-1; 13 nucleotides line up with TRBD2. With V trimmed by 5 bases and J by 0 bases, 7 bases remained unmatched. Germline V gives CDR1 MNHNY, CDR2 SVGAGI (reference sequence). This CDR3 comprises 18 residues. CDR3 region: CASSQTGTSGASYNEQFF. In DNA, the CDR3 is TGTGCCAGCAGTCAGACCGGGACTAGCGGGGCCTCCTACAATGAGCAGTTCTTC.

This clone has a single count. This chain connects TRBV5-1 to TRBJ2-5, with 11 positions matching TRBD1. V dropped 3 bases and J dropped 5; count of bases not matched to a gene: 3. Germline V gives CDR1 SGHRS, CDR2 YFSETQ. There are 14 residues in the CDR3. The DNA of the CDR3 is TGCGCCAGCAGCTCGGACAGGGGGCTGGAGACCCAGTACTTC. This sequence encodes CASSSDRGLETQYF.

On this clone itself: The same CDR3 also results from other DNA sequences found in this sample. This chain connects TRBV7-2 to TRBJ1-2, with D perhaps matching TRBD1 (5 bases). Germline lookup yields CDR1 SGHTA and CDR2 FQGNSA. The CDR3 length is 13 residues. Trimming cost V 3 bases and J 1 base, with 6 bases left between them. The DNA for the CDR3 is TGTGCCAGCAGCTTCGGGGGTAACTATGGCTACACCTTC. Protein sequence: CASSFGGNYGYTF.

The CDR3 is CASSLTGGHQPQHF. The CDR3 DNA follows: TGTGCCAGCAGCCTCACCGGGGGGCATCAGCCCCAGCATTTT. V usage is TRBV3-1 (or the pseudogene TRBV3-2) and J usage is TRBJ1-5; perhaps TRBD1 as D (6 bases). The CDR3 spans 14 residues. The V and J ends lost 4 bases and 5 bases respectively, with 12 bases between them. Germline V lookup: CDR1 LGHDT, CDR2 YNNKEL (reference sequence).

The chain links TRBV6-6 to TRBJ1-2; D may be TRBD1 (6 bases). Germline CDR1 reads MNHNY; CDR2 reads SVGAGI (reference sequence). Deletions cut 8 bases from V and 2 bases from J, with 15 bases between. This CDR3 has 14 residues. CDR3 nucleotides: TGTGCCAGCGCCCGACAGGAGCCAAACTATGGCTACACCTTC. It encodes CASARQEPNYGYTF.